The 26 T cell receptor beta chains given below trace back to one sample, sequenced in a study of CD8 T cells in ankylosing spondylitis. Their target antigens are unknown. Each CDR3 protein gets one entry after TCRdb re-called the 5' RACE reads with MiXCR. Of around 890,000 distinct CDR3 sequences detected, 10% to 15% appear once; the ten largest clones hold roughly 0.51%. General observations from the study: Characteristic of ankylosing spondylitis blood, it appeared, was a TCR beta motif comprising roughly 8 highly homologous variants.

The sample consisted of blood, either unsorted or a sorted T cell fraction (not recorded which). These receptor sequences come from a male donor with ankylosing spondylitis.

This clonotype was seen ten or more times. This rearrangement joins TRBV20-1 to TRBJ2-1; TRBD1 agrees at 9 bases. The CDR3 spans 13 residues. The trim removed 7 bases at V and 7 bases at J, leaving 8 bases unmatched. Germline V gene lookup returns CDR1 DFQATT and CDR2 SNEGSKA (reference sequence). The DNA of the CDR3 is TGCAGTGTTACGGACAGGGGATGGAATGAGCAGTTCTTC. Amino acids: CSVTDRGWNEQFF.

This clonotype was observed a few times. This chain links TRBV20-1 with TRBJ2-1, with a tentative D call TRBD2 (6 bases). Germline V CDR1 and CDR2: DFQATT, SNEGSKA (reference sequence). V lost 3 bases and J 0 bases, leaving 21 bases between the germline ends. CDR3 length: 18 amino acids. This CDR3 reads CSARLGSSGRSSYNEQFF. CDR3 sequence (DNA): TGCAGTGCTAGGCTGGGGTCGAGCGGGCGGAGCTCCTACAATGAGCAGTTCTTC.

This clonotype was counted at least ten times. This chain uses TRBV10-2 with TRBJ2-3; D gene uncertain. Germline V CDR1 and CDR2: WSHSY, SAAADI. This CDR3 region has 9 residues. Trimming removed 8 bases from V and 6 bases from J, with 3 bases in between. This CDR3 reads CASGDTQYF. The CDR3 DNA sequence: TGCGCCAGCGGGGATACGCAGTATTTT.

The V call is TRBV5-1, the J call TRBJ1-5, with TRBD1 as a possible D gene (5 bases). The CDR3 extends over 15 amino acids. The germline gives CDR1 SGHRS, CDR2 YFSETQ. V lost 1 base and J 4 bases, leaving 12 bases between the germline ends. CDR3 amino acids: CASSLQGSGNQPQHF. The DNA of the CDR3 is TGCGCCAGCAGCTTGCAGGGATCGGGTAATCAGCCCCAGCATTTT. The variable domain in full, with the rest retrieved from reference TRBV5-1 and TRBJ1-5, is KAGVTQTPRYLIKTRGQQVTLSCSPISGHRSVSWYQQTPGQGLQFLFEYFSETQRNKGNFPGRFSGRQFSNSRSEMNVSTLELGDSALYLCASSLQGSGNQPQHFGDGTRLSIL.

The sample holds many counts of this clonotype. V and J are TRBV20-1 and TRBJ1-6; no clear D. Looked up from germline, CDR1 is DFQATT and CDR2 is SNEGSKA (reference sequence). V was pared by 0 bases and J by 7 bases, with 13 bases between. CDR3 size: 15 residues. The CDR3 region is CSARDPTQSNSPLHF. In DNA form, the CDR3 reads TGCAGTGCTAGAGACCCGACACAGTCCAATTCACCCCTCCACTTT.

This clonotype has a handful of counts. The CDR3 is CASSLGQSGNTIYF. The CDR3 DNA follows: TGCGCCAGCAGCCTGGGACAATCAGGAAACACCATATATTTT. This sequence joins TRBV4-3 and TRBJ1-3, with D perhaps TRBD1 (6 bases). CDR3 length equals 14 residues. Germline V lookup: CDR1 LGHNA, CDR2 YSLEER. The V end was cut by 4 bases, the J end by 4 bases, with 11 bases between.

There are a few counts of this clonotype. The CDR3 DNA sequence: TGTGCCAGTAGCTTAGCGGGATTAGATAATGAGCAGTTCTTC. The encoded protein is CASSLAGLDNEQFF. The chain joins TRBV19 to TRBJ2-1; 8 bases line up with TRBD2. Germline CDR1 LNHDA, CDR2 SQIVND (reference sequence). The CDR3 covers 14 residues. J lost 7 bases, V lost 6 bases, and 8 bases had no gene match.

This clonotype was seen only a few times. This chain connects TRBV5-1 to TRBJ2-5; weak D call: TRBD2 (6 bases). The CDR3 covers 15 residues. Between the trimmed V and J ends, which lost 4 bases and 4 bases, there was a span of 17 bases. Germline CDR1 reads SGHRS; CDR2 reads YFSETQ. CDR3 nucleotides: TGCGCCAGCAGCCAGCAGGGAGGTTTGTCAGAGACCCAGTACTTC. It yields the protein CASSQQGGLSETQYF.

This clonotype was observed at least ten times. The V gene is TRBV12-3 or TRBV12-4, the J gene TRBJ1-6, with D unresolved. The CDR3 has 13 amino acids. V lost 10 bases to trimming and J lost 7 bases, with 14 bases between them. In DNA, the CDR3 is TGTGCCACCCAGGAGACCGAGAATTCACCCCTCCACTTT. Amino acid sequence: CATQETENSPLHF.

This rearrangement joins TRBV24-1 to TRBJ2-3; no clear D gene. This CDR3 is 15 amino acids long. Germline V lookup: CDR1 KGHDR, CDR2 SFDVKD. Deletions cut 1 base from V and 5 bases from J, with 12 bases between. CDR3 in amino acids: CATSDLKGRGDTQYF. As DNA, the CDR3 is TGTGCCACCAGTGATTTAAAAGGAAGAGGAGATACGCAGTATTTT.

This chain uses TRBV7-2 with TRBJ2-7; the D is unclear. CDR3 length equals 16 residues. Germline CDR1 is SGHTA and CDR2 is FQGNSA. V lost 5 bases and J lost 3, with 20 bases in between. The CDR3 DNA sequence: TGTGCCAGCAGCCCAAGAGGTGGTACAGAGTACTACGAGCAGTACTTC. Translation: CASSPRGGTEYYEQYF.

This chain links TRBV18 with TRBJ2-7, with D perhaps given as TRBD1 or TRBD2 (7 bases each). The germline V gene has CDR1 KGHSH and CDR2 LQKENI. Trimming stripped 3 bases from V and 2 bases from J, with 14 bases between. This CDR3 is built from 15 residues. The CDR3 sequence: CASSPQGGTAYEQYF. CDR3 nucleotides: TGTGCCAGCTCACCTCAGGGGGGGACTGCCTACGAGCAGTACTTC.

The sample holds a few counts of this clonotype. In nucleotides, the CDR3 is TGTGCCAGCAGCTTTAAGGGTCGGGATGAAAAACTGTTTTTT. Protein: CASSFKGRDEKLFF. V usage is TRBV5-6 and J usage is TRBJ1-4; D is unclear. Trimming removed 2 bases from V and 6 bases from J, with 11 bases in between. There are 14 residues in the CDR3. Looked up from germline, CDR1 is SGHDT and CDR2 is YYEEEE.

This rearrangement joins TRBV14 to TRBJ2-5; tentative D call: TRBD2 (6 bases). Deletions cut 4 bases from V and 2 bases from J, with 17 bases between. Germline V gene sequence: CDR1 SGHDN, CDR2 FVKESK. The CDR3 consists of 16 residues. The CDR3 sequence is CASSRTRGTFQETQYF. The DNA of the CDR3 is TGTGCCAGCAGCCGGACTCGGGGGACGTTTCAAGAGACCCAGTACTTC. The whole variable domain, filled in from reference TRBV14 and TRBJ2-5, reads EAGVTQFPSHSVIEKGQTVTLRCDPISGHDNLYWYRRVMGKEIKFLLHFVKESKQDESGMPNNRFLAERTGGTYSTLKVQPAELEDSGVYFCASSRTRGTFQETQYFGPGTRLLVL.

This clonotype was observed a few times. V and J are TRBV20-1 and TRBJ1-5; 8 positions agree with TRBD1. CDR1 is DFQATT and CDR2 is SNEGSKA in the germline V gene (reference sequence). This CDR3 comprises 15 residues. Unmatched junction bases numbered 6, after V lost 5 bases and J lost 0 bases. CDR3 residues: CSAGGQDPSNQPQHF. The CDR3 DNA is TGCAGTGCTGGGGGACAGGACCCTAGCAATCAGCCCCAGCATTTT.

The V gene is TRBV15, the J gene TRBJ2-1; 10 nucleotides match TRBD1. This CDR3 has 17 amino acids. Germline trimming cut 1 base from V and 2 bases from J; bases unmatched to any gene: 5. The germline V gene has CDR1 LNHNV and CDR2 YYDKDF (reference sequence). The CDR3 sequence is CATSRGVTGGPYNEQFF. The CDR3 DNA reads as TGTGCCACCAGCAGAGGTGTGACAGGGGGCCCCTACAATGAGCAGTTCTTC.

A note on this clonotype: One junction end disagrees with the germline gene, perhaps due to a read error. The chain uses TRBV20-1 and TRBJ2-7; 9 bases agree with TRBD2. The CDR3 length is 14 residues. CDR1 and CDR2 from the germline V gene are DFQATT and SNEGSKA (reference sequence). The CDR3 loop reads CSASRGLASYEQYF. The CDR3 DNA reads TGCAGCGCTAGTAGAGGACTAGCGTCGTACGAGCAGTACTTC.

The chain is built from TRBV28 and TRBJ2-3; 10 nucleotides match TRBD1. Germline CDR1 and CDR2: MDHEN and SYDVKM. CDR3 length: 17 residues. V dropped 5 bases and J dropped 5; count of bases not matched to a gene: 13. CDR3 residues: CASSPGGGQGSVDTQYF. CDR3 in DNA: TGTGCCAGCAGTCCCGGGGGGGGACAGGGGTCGGTAGATACGCAGTATTTT.

The J gene is TRBJ2-2, the V gene TRBV20-1; D is possibly TRBD1 (5 bases). V dropped 1 base and J dropped 8 bases, with 14 bases sitting between them. This CDR3 is 14 amino acids long. Germline V gives CDR1 DFQATT, CDR2 SNEGSKA (reference sequence). In DNA, the CDR3 is TGCAGTGCTAGAGTACCCCAGGGAATAGGGGAGCTGTTTTTT. Translated: CSARVPQGIGELFF.

This clonotype was counted between two and nine times. This sequence joins TRBV18 and TRBJ2-5, with D perhaps matching TRBD1 (6 bases). V gave up 6 bases and J gave up 7 bases, with 18 bases separating them. The CDR3 is 14 residues long. Germline lookup yields CDR1 KGHSH and CDR2 LQKENI. CDR3 sequence (DNA): TGTGCCAGCTCGCAACAGCACAGGGAAGGGACCCAGTACTTC. Its translation is CASSQQHREGTQYF. The complete variable domain, with remaining parts taken from reference TRBV18 and TRBJ2-5, reads NAGVMQNPRHLVRRRGQEARLRCSPMKGHSHVYWYRQLPEEGLKFMVYLQKENIIDESGMPKERFSAEFPKEGPSILRIQQVVRGDSAAYFCASSQQHREGTQYFGPGTRLLVL.

This rearrangement joins TRBV6-4 to TRBJ2-7, with a tentative D call TRBD2 (6 bases). The germline CDR1 and CDR2 sequences are MRHNA and SNTAGT. The V and J ends lost 0 bases and 0 bases respectively, with 15 bases between them. The CDR3 contains 17 residues. CDR3 sequence (DNA): TGTGCCAGCAGTGACTCGTGGAAGGTTAGCGGCTCCTACGAGCAGTACTTC. This translates into CASSDSWKVSGSYEQYF.

This clonotype came up a few times. The J gene is TRBJ2-5, the V gene TRBV9; TRBD1 matches 9 bases. CDR3 length: 15 amino acids. V trimming: 0 bases; J trimming: 4 bases; junction bases outside the gene matches: 4. Germline V lookup: CDR1 SGDLS, CDR2 YYNGEE. The chain's CDR3 is CASSVDGQGRETQYF. DNA of the CDR3: TGTGCCAGCAGCGTAGACGGACAGGGGAGAGAGACCCAGTACTTC. Drawing the rest from reference TRBV9 and TRBJ2-5, the complete variable domain is DSGVTQTPKHLITATGQRVTLRCSPRSGDLSVYWYQQSLDQGLQFLIQYYNGEERAKGNILERFSAQQFPDLHSELNLSSLELGDSALYFCASSVDGQGRETQYFGPGTRLLVL.

The chain combines TRBV7-8 with TRBJ2-5; D gene unclear. Germline CDR1 reads SGHVS; CDR2 reads FQNEAQ. The CDR3 is made up of 16 amino acids. V dropped 1 base and J dropped 2 bases, with 14 bases sitting between them. CDR3 loop: CASSLDLWAVQETQYF. The CDR3 DNA is TGTGCCAGCAGCTTAGATTTATGGGCGGTTCAAGAGACCCAGTACTTC.

The chain's CDR3 is CASMELRFGTNYGYTF. CDR3 in DNA: TGTGCCAGCATGGAACTAAGGTTCGGCACCAACTATGGCTACACCTTC. The rearrangement links TRBV6-1 to TRBJ1-2; the D is unclear. V was shortened by 7 bases and J by 2 bases, with 20 bases between the two germline ends. The CDR3 is 16 amino acids. Germline V gives CDR1 MNHNS, CDR2 SASEGT.

This clonotype was seen a handful of times. This chain links TRBV20-1 with TRBJ2-5, with D perhaps TRBD1 (6 bases). Trimming removed 2 bases at V and 4 bases at J, with 14 bases between. The V gene's germline CDR1 is DFQATT and CDR2 SNEGSKA (reference sequence). The CDR3 totals 14 residues. The CDR3 sequence is CSARLTGLRETQYF. In DNA form, the CDR3 reads TGCAGTGCTAGATTAACAGGGTTAAGAGAGACCCAGTACTTC.

This clonotype was seen more than once but under ten times. This chain uses TRBV11-2 with TRBJ1-4; 7 positions agree with TRBD1. This CDR3 comprises 18 residues. CDR1 SGHAT and CDR2 FQNNGV come from the germline V gene. With 5 bases clipped from V and 0 bases from J, the junction kept 12 bases outside the gene matches. This chain's CDR3 is CASSRGAGGFSTNEKLFF. The CDR3 region has the DNA TGTGCCAGCAGCCGGGGCGCAGGGGGTTTTTCAACTAATGAAAAACTGTTTTTT.